Following are 9 T cell receptor beta chains from one sample sequenced in a study of cytomegalovirus exposure and HLA in healthy donors (dated by TCRdb to 2017 to 2019). Library prep was done by the immunoSEQ multiplex PCR assay. For the multiplex PCR, a mixture combining 60 forward primers for TCR Vbeta segments and 13 reverse primers for TCR Jbeta segments was used. The clones in this table, taken by TCRdb from immuneACCESS, are in-frame only. Not every clone is retained; where verified, under half of the shortfall comes from an unresolved V gene, and the cause of the rest is unknown. Within this sample are more than 140,000 clones, with 75% to 80% of them counted one time only. Clones ranked in the top ten supply about 0.64% of the sample. Material for sequencing was PBMCs. Receptor source: a male donor in good health and CMV-seronegative.

This chain connects TRBV18 to TRBJ1-4; 7 bases align to TRBD1. Per the germline V gene, CDR1 is KGHSH and CDR2 is LQKENI. The CDR3 is made up of 17 amino acids. Trimming at V came to 3 bases and at J to 8 bases, leaving 15 bases not matched to a gene. For the CDR3, the DNA is TGTGCCAGCTCACCGTCTAAATTAGGGGGCGCAGAAGAAAAACTGTTTTTT. Amino acids: CASSPSKLGGAEEKLFF.

The chain carries TRBV5-4 and TRBJ1-2, with D perhaps TRBD1 (6 bases). The CDR3 is 15 residues long. Looked up from germline, CDR1 is SGHNT and CDR2 is YYREEE (reference sequence). V was pared by 4 bases and J by 7 bases, with 20 bases between. CDR3 in DNA: TGTGCCAGCAGCAGTGCGCGGCAGGGGATCTCTGGCTACACCTTC. Residues: CASSSARQGISGYTF.

The sample holds a few counts of this clone. V is TRBV30 and J is TRBJ1-1; 7 nucleotides match TRBD1. CDR1 and CDR2 from the germline V gene are GTSNPN and SVGIG (reference sequence). There are 15 residues in the CDR3. Trimming cost V 7 bases and J 0 bases; bases outside gene matches: 11. The CDR3 loop reads CAYRGQSPMNTEAFF. The CDR3 DNA is TGTGCCTATAGGGGACAGTCTCCCATGAACACTGAAGCTTTCTTT.

The V and J genes are TRBV9 and TRBJ2-3; 10 bases are a match to TRBD1. The V gene end was trimmed by 2 bases and the J gene end by 0 bases; junction bases not matched to a gene: 12. CDR3 size: 19 residues. Germline loops: CDR1 SGDLS, CDR2 YYNGEE. CDR3 residues: CASSVKGGDRGYSTDTQYF. The CDR3 DNA reads as TGTGCCAGCAGCGTCAAGGGCGGGGACAGGGGTTATAGCACAGATACGCAGTATTTT.

The rearrangement joins TRBV4-2 to TRBJ1-3; no clear D gene. CDR1 is LGHNA, CDR2 YNFKEQ, per germline. The CDR3 is 16 residues long. V was shortened by 1 base and J by 0 bases, with 10 bases between the two germline ends. As DNA, the CDR3 is TGTGCCAGCAGCCAAGCTGCAGGCGCCTCTGGAAACACCATATATTTT. Its translation is CASSQAAGASGNTIYF.

This CDR3 reads CASSLGLAGATDTQYF. CDR3 sequence (DNA): TGTGCCAGCAGCTTGGGTCTAGCGGGGGCCACAGATACGCAGTATTTT. This rearrangement joins TRBV5-4 to TRBJ2-3, with 10 nucleotides matching TRBD2. Trimming cost V 0 bases and J 2 bases; bases outside gene matches: 3. The CDR3 runs to 16 residues. The germline V gene encodes CDR1 SGHNT and CDR2 YYREEE (reference sequence).

The chain couples TRBV29-1 to TRBJ1-4, with 10 bases identical to TRBD1. In germline, CDR1 is SQVTM, CDR2 ANQGSEA. This CDR3 comprises 13 residues. Trimming cost V 6 bases and J 8 bases; bases outside gene matches: 6. CDR3 region: CSVRDRGGEKLFF. For the CDR3, the DNA is TGCAGCGTCCGGGACAGGGGAGGCGAAAAACTGTTTTTT.

The rearrangement joins TRBV6-4 to TRBJ2-1, with D possibly being TRBD2 (7 bases). V was trimmed by 4 bases and J by 10 bases, leaving 20 bases between them. Germline V lookup: CDR1 MRHNA, CDR2 SNTAGT. CDR3 size: 15 residues. The CDR3 DNA follows: TGTGCCAGCAGTGTGGAGGGGGGGGCAATGAGGGAGCAGTTCTTC. Its protein is CASSVEGGAMREQFF.

J is TRBJ2-1 and V is TRBV30; TRBD1 might be the D (5 bases). From germline, CDR1 is GTSNPN and CDR2 SVGIG (reference sequence). Trimming took 5 bases from V and 8 from J, leaving 13 bases between them. The CDR3 has 12 amino acids. The CDR3 DNA sequence: TGTGCCTGGGGTAACAGGTTCGATGAGCAGTTCTTC. Protein: CAWGNRFDEQFF.